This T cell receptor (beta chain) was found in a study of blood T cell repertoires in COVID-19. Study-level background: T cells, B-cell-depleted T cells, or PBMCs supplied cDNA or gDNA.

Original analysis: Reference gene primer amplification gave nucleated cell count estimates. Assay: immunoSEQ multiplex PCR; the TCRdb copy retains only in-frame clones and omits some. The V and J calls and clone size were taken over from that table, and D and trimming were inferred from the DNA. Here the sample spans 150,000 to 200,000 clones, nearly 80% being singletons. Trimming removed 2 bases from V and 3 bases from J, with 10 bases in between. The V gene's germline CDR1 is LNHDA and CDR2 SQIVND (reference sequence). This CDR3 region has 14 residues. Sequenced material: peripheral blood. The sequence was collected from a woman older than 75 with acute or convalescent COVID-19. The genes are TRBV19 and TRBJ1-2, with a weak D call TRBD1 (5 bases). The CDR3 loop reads CASSIQGTYYGYTF. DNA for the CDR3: TGTGCCAGTAGTATACAGGGCACTTACTATGGCTACACCTTC.